This TCR beta chain emerged from a study of blood T cell repertoires in COVID-19. Study in general: There were acute and convalescent COVID-19 samples, and they came from the United States, Italy and Spain. Sources were T cells, B-cell-depleted T cells, or PBMCs; the material itself was cDNA or gDNA.

How the authors handled the data: Amplification of reference gene primers was used by the study to estimate nucleated cell counts. Assay used: immunoSEQ multiplex PCR; TCRdb lists only in-frame clones, some missing. The V and J calls and clone size were taken over from that table, and D and trimming were inferred from the DNA. The repertoire has some 69,000 clones, more than 80% of them found once; the top ten carry 20%. The source is a woman aged 70-85 years with acute or convalescent COVID-19. The specimen sequenced was peripheral blood.

The CDR3 loop is CASSEIGLAGRAQYF. As DNA, the CDR3 is TGTGCCAGCAGCGAGATAGGACTAGCGGGAAGGGCGCAGTATTTT. This sequence joins TRBV7-2 and TRBJ2-3, with 12 bases that match TRBD2. The V gene end was trimmed by 5 bases and the J gene end by 10 bases; junction bases not matched to a gene: 10. CDR1 is SGHTA and CDR2 is FQGNSA in the germline V gene. CDR3 length equals 15 residues.